This TCR beta chain was captured by sequencing in a study of cytomegalovirus exposure and HLA in healthy donors. The PCR was carried out with 60 Vbeta primers and 13 Jbeta primers. Method: immunoSEQ multiplex PCR; TCRdb's copy keeps in-frame clones and lacks some. Of roughly 120,000 clones listed, less than 80% were seen once; the top ten hold approximately 10%. As to this clone: Its antigen is as yet unknown.

The study's findings and limits: The authors later found HLA-associated TCR beta chains more clonally expanded than equally common others.

CDR3 length: 16 residues. Per the germline V gene, CDR1 is LGHNA and CDR2 is YNFKEQ. J was trimmed by 8 bases and V by 4 bases; bases with no gene match: 12. The gene calls are TRBV4-2 and TRBJ2-1; TRBD2 agrees at 9 bases. Specimen: PBMCs. The TCR comes from a woman in her fifties or sixties in good health and CMV-seropositive. The CDR3 nucleotides read TGTGCCAGCAGCCCCCCGGGTGGCGGGGGGGCGTATGAGCAGTTCTTC. Translating gives CASSPPGGGGAYEQFF.